This passage covers 7 T cell receptor beta chains from one sample sequenced in a study of cytomegalovirus exposure and HLA in healthy donors. This PCR relied on a set of 60 Vbeta primers and 13 Jbeta primers. Generated by immunoSEQ multiplex PCR, the TCRdb table keeps only in-frame clones and is missing some. Here the sample spans over 200,000 clones, roughly 70% being singletons. Sequencing was carried out using PBMCs. The receptors were gathered from a man between 35 and 55 years old in good health and CMV-seropositive.

This chain connects TRBV5-6 to TRBJ2-1, with D possibly TRBD2 on 5 matching bases. Germline V lookup: CDR1 SGHDT, CDR2 YYEEEE. There are 13 residues in the CDR3. V was shortened by 0 bases and J by 15 bases, with 16 bases between the two germline ends. CDR3 DNA sequence: TGTGCCAGCAGCTTGGACCCGGCCGGTGAGGGGTTCTTC. Translation: CASSLDPAGEGFF.

As concerns this clone: The junction differs from germline at one of its ends, possibly a read error. The chain recombines TRBV5-1 with TRBJ2-1, with TRBD1 as a possible D gene (5 bases). Germline V gene sequence: CDR1 SGHRS, CDR2 YFSETQ. The CDR3 is 15 residues long. For the CDR3, the DNA is TGCGCCAGCGGCTTCTGGCAGGGCGCTGGGGATGAGCAGTTCTTC. Translated, it gives CASGFWQGAGDEQFF.

The V and J genes are TRBV4-2 and TRBJ2-3, with 10 bases aligning to TRBD2. Unmatched junction bases numbered 13, after V lost 1 base and J lost 6 bases. Germline values: CDR1 LGHNA, CDR2 YNFKEQ. The CDR3 has 18 amino acids. For the CDR3, the DNA is TGTGCCAGCAGCCAAGCCCAGCGGGGGGGATCAAGAGCGGATACGCAGTATTTT. The encoded protein is CASSQAQRGGSRADTQYF.

The chain couples TRBV7-2 to TRBJ1-1; D perhaps matches TRBD1 (5 bases). V was trimmed by 4 bases and J by 3 bases, leaving 12 bases between them. This CDR3 is built from 14 residues. Germline V gives CDR1 SGHTA, CDR2 FQGNSA. In DNA form, the CDR3 reads TGTGCCAGCAGCTGGCTTGGGGGGGACACTGAAGCTTTCTTT. Translation: CASSWLGGDTEAFF.

To note about this clone: One junction end disagrees with the germline gene, perhaps due to a read error. Other DNA sequences in this specimen translate into the identical CDR3. This sequence joins TRBV7-2 and TRBJ2-5; 10 bases match TRBD2. The CDR3 is 16 residues long. Germline CDR1 is SGHTA and CDR2 is FQGNSA. For the CDR3, the DNA is TGTGCCAGCAGCTTAGCCAGCGGGGGGGCCCAAGAGACCCAATACTTC. Amino acids: CASSLASGGAQETQYF.

The chain is built from TRBV19 and TRBJ1-5; no definite D call. V lost 0 bases, J lost 7 bases, and 13 bases lay in between. Per germline, CDR1 LNHDA and CDR2 SQIVND (reference sequence). The CDR3 covers 15 residues. CDR3 nucleotides: TGTGCCAGTAGTATAGATGGAGGGAACGGGCAGCCCCAGCATTTT. Translation gives CASSIDGGNGQPQHF.

The V and J genes are TRBV7-6 and TRBJ2-7, with a weak D call TRBD2 (6 bases). CDR1 is SGHVS, CDR2 FNYEAQ, per germline. V lost 4 bases, J lost 0 bases, and 16 bases lay in between. The CDR3 extends over 16 amino acids. This chain's CDR3 is CASSYSAGTVSYEQYF. CDR3 nucleotides: TGTGCCAGCAGCTATTCGGCGGGAACGGTCTCCTACGAGCAGTACTTC. Drawing the rest from reference TRBV7-6 and TRBJ2-7, the complete variable domain is GAGVSQSPRYKVTKRGQDVALRCDPISGHVSLYWYRQALGQGPEFLTYFNYEAQQDKSGLPNDRFSAERPEGSISTLTIQRTEQRDSAMYRCASSYSAGTVSYEQYFGPGTRLTVT.